Listed below are T cell receptor beta chains from one sample, sequenced in a study of cytomegalovirus exposure and HLA in healthy donors. Measured with immunoSEQ multiplex PCR; TCRdb has only the in-frame clones, and not every one. The table records tens of thousands of clones, more than 70% of them present only once. Input material: PBMCs. These receptors all stem from a woman in her thirties or forties in good health and CMV-seropositive. The CDR3 runs from the conserved cysteine through the conserved F or W. A D gene is named only where the DNA matches it firmly. Not all rows give a size; the values are once, few, many and, for expanded clones, a class.

DNA: TGTGCCAGCTCACCGGGTACTAGAAGGGAGCAGTACTTC
CDR3: CASSPGTRREQYF
V: TRBV18
D: NA
J: TRBJ2-7
size: NA

DNA: TGTGCCAGCAGCAGGGGGGCTAACTATGGCTACACCTTC
CDR3: CASSRGANYGYTF
V: TRBV6-1
D: TRBD1
J: TRBJ1-2
size: few

DNA: TGTGCCAGCAGCCAAGAACTCAGGGGTCCTAATGAAAAACTGTTTTTT
CDR3: CASSQELRGPNEKLFF
V: TRBV14
D: NA
J: TRBJ1-4
size: NA

DNA: TGCGCCACCCTTAAAGACTGTCATAGCTCCTATAATTCACCCCTCCACTTT
CDR3: CATLKDCHSSYNSPLHF
V: TRBV23-1
D: NA
J: TRBJ1-6
size: once

DNA: TGTGCCAGTAGTTATAGATCGGACAGGGGAGGCTACACCTTC
CDR3: CASSYRSDRGGYTF
V: TRBV19
D: TRBD1
J: TRBJ1-2
size: NA

DNA: TGCGCCAGCAGCCCCGTGGGGGGGAGGCTCAGCTCCTACAATGAGCAGTTCTTC
CDR3: CASSPVGGRLSSYNEQFF
V: TRBV5-1
D: TRBD2
J: TRBJ2-1
size: NA

DNA: TGTGCCAGCAGAAGACTAGCGGGTGCCACCGGGGAGCTGTTTTTT
CDR3: CASRRLAGATGELFF
V: TRBV6-6
D: TRBD2
J: TRBJ2-2
size: NA

DNA: TGTGCTAGTGGCTGGGCAGGGGACCGAAACATTCAGTACTTC
CDR3: CASGWAGDRNIQYF
V: TRBV12-5
D: NA
J: TRBJ2-4
size: NA

DNA: TGTGCCAGCAGTCAAACAGGGCCTGGGGCCAACGTCCTGACTTTC
CDR3: CASSQTGPGANVLTF
V: TRBV2
D: NA
J: TRBJ2-6
size: NA

DNA: TGCGCCAGCAGCCTAGATGCAACTAATGAAAAACTGTTTTTT
CDR3: CASSLDATNEKLFF
V: TRBV5-1
D: NA
J: TRBJ1-4
size: once

DNA: TGTGCCAGCAGTGATGTGGGGGGGCCGGCTAAGGAGCAGTACTTC
CDR3: CASSDVGGPAKEQYF
V: TRBV2
D: NA
J: TRBJ2-7
size: NA

DNA: TGTGCCAGCAGTGATTGGAACAGGGTCAATGAAAAACTGTTTTTT
CDR3: CASSDWNRVNEKLFF
V: TRBV6-1
D: NA
J: TRBJ1-4
size: NA

DNA: TGTGCCAGCAGCGTAGGGCATGCGGGGGGTGCAGATACGCAGTATTTT
CDR3: CASSVGHAGGADTQYF
V: TRBV9
D: TRBD2
J: TRBJ2-3
size: NA

DNA: TGCGCCAGCAGCCCAGGTGGGGGGGGCTCCTACGAGCAGTACTTC
CDR3: CASSPGGGGSYEQYF
V: TRBV5-1
D: TRBD2
J: TRBJ2-7
size: NA

DNA: TGTGCCAGCAGTTCTACCTGGGACAGCACTTCTTACGCTTTCTTT
CDR3: CASSSTWDSTSYAFF
V: TRBV6-5
D: TRBD1
J: TRBJ1-1
size: NA

DNA: TGTGCCAGCAGTCAAGGAAACACCATATATTTT
CDR3: CASSQGNTIYF
V: TRBV6-5
D: NA
J: TRBJ1-3
size: few

DNA: TGTGCCAGCAGTTACTCTCCGGGGGGCGCGGCACCCCTCCACTTT
CDR3: CASSYSPGGAAPLHF
V: TRBV6-5
D: NA
J: TRBJ1-6
size: NA

DNA: TGTGCCAGCAGCCGGGGAAGCTCCTACGAGCAGTACTTC
CDR3: CASSRGSSYEQYF
V: TRBV6-5
D: NA
J: TRBJ2-7
size: NA

DNA: TGCGCCAGCAGTAGGAGCGGGGGGTACAATGAGCAGTTCTTC
CDR3: CASSRSGGYNEQFF
V: TRBV5-1
D: TRBD2
J: TRBJ2-1
size: few

DNA: TGTGCCAGCAGCTTCGGACAGGACTCTTCACCCCTCCACTTT
CDR3: CASSFGQDSSPLHF
V: TRBV7-9
D: TRBD1
J: TRBJ1-6
size: NA

DNA: TGTGCCAGCAGCTTAGGCGGCACTAGCGGGGGGGAGTCCTACGAGCAGTACTTC
CDR3: CASSLGGTSGGESYEQYF
V: TRBV7-7
D: TRBD2
J: TRBJ2-7
size: NA

DNA: TGTGCCTGGAGCGACAGGGGGGGTTACGGCTACACCTTC
CDR3: CAWSDRGGYGYTF
V: TRBV30
D: TRBD1
J: TRBJ1-2
size: NA

DNA: TGTGCCAGCAGTGATACAGGAGTAAACTATGGCTACACCTTC
CDR3: CASSDTGVNYGYTF
V: TRBV6-1
D: NA
J: TRBJ1-2
size: NA

DNA: TGTGCCAGCTCAATCGGGACAGGGAATGAGTCACCCCTCCATTTT
CDR3: CASSIGTGNESPLHF
V: TRBV18
D: TRBD1
J: TRBJ1-6
size: NA

DNA: TGCGCCAGCAGCCAAGGAAGCGGTCCGGGACAGTATTATCAGCCCCAGCATTTT
CDR3: CASSQGSGPGQYYQPQHF
V: TRBV4-1
D: TRBD1
J: TRBJ1-5
size: NA

DNA: TGCGCCAGCACCCGATACGGACCAGGGCAAGAGACCCAGTACTTC
CDR3: CASTRYGPGQETQYF
V: TRBV23-1
D: NA
J: TRBJ2-5
size: NA

DNA: TGCGCCAGCAGTGAGGGGACACCCTTGGAGACCCAGTACTTC
CDR3: CASSEGTPLETQYF
V: TRBV6-1
D: NA
J: TRBJ2-5
size: NA

DNA: TGTGCCAGCAGCTTAACGGCTGAAGCTTTCTTT
CDR3: CASSLTAEAFF
V: TRBV7-9
D: NA
J: TRBJ1-1
size: NA

DNA: TGTGCCATCTGGGGAGGCCTTTACGAGCAGTACTTC
CDR3: CAIWGGLYEQYF
V: TRBV10-3
D: NA
J: TRBJ2-7
size: once

DNA: TGTGCCAGTAGTCCCCAGGGACAGGCTACCAACTATGGCTACACCTTC
CDR3: CASSPQGQATNYGYTF
V: TRBV19
D: TRBD1
J: TRBJ1-2
size: NA

DNA: TGTGCTAGCAGCGCTCGGACTAGCGGGGGGCTGGAGACCCAGTACTTC
CDR3: CASSARTSGGLETQYF
V: TRBV7-7
D: TRBD2
J: TRBJ2-5
size: NA

DNA: TGTGCCAGCAGTCGAAACCAGGGGAAAGAGACCCAGTACTTC
CDR3: CASSRNQGKETQYF
V: TRBV4-2
D: NA
J: TRBJ2-5
size: once

DNA: TGTGCCAGTAGTATAGGGGGACAGGCGAATTCACCCCTCCACTTT
CDR3: CASSIGGQANSPLHF
V: TRBV19
D: TRBD1
J: TRBJ1-6
size: NA

DNA: TGTGCCAGCAGTGAAACTAGCGGGGGGGCAGATACGCAGTATTTT
CDR3: CASSETSGGADTQYF
V: TRBV6-1
D: TRBD2
J: TRBJ2-3
size: few

DNA: TGTGCCAGCTCACCACCGCAGGGGCAAGAGACCCAGTACTTC
CDR3: CASSPPQGQETQYF
V: TRBV18
D: NA
J: TRBJ2-5
size: NA

DNA: TGCGCCAGCAGCCAACGGACAGGGAATCGGCCCCAGCATTTT
CDR3: CASSQRTGNRPQHF
V: TRBV4-1
D: TRBD1
J: TRBJ1-5
size: NA

DNA: TGCGCCAGCAGCCTAATAGGGGTGAACACTGAAGCTTTCTTT
CDR3: CASSLIGVNTEAFF
V: TRBV5-1
D: NA
J: TRBJ1-1
size: NA

DNA: TGTGCCAGGGGGCCCCCCCTCAATCAGCCCCAGCATTTT
CDR3: CARGPPLNQPQHF
V: TRBV27
D: NA
J: TRBJ1-5
size: NA

DNA: TGTGCCAGTAGTACGGACAGCTATAATTCACCCCTCCACTTT
CDR3: CASSTDSYNSPLHF
V: TRBV5-6
D: NA
J: TRBJ1-6
size: once

DNA: TGTGCCAGCAGCCCGGACAGGGTGAGAGGGAACTATGGCTACACCTTC
CDR3: CASSPDRVRGNYGYTF
V: TRBV7-2
D: TRBD1
J: TRBJ1-2
size: once

DNA: TGTGCCAGCAGTTATCGGGCTAGCGGGGGGGAAGAGACCCAGTACTTC
CDR3: CASSYRASGGEETQYF
V: TRBV6-6
D: TRBD2
J: TRBJ2-5
size: NA

DNA: TGTGCCAGCAGTGTGATACCTAAGTATGGCTACACCTTC
CDR3: CASSVIPKYGYTF
V: TRBV25-1
D: NA
J: TRBJ1-2
size: NA

DNA: TGTGCCAGCAGCCAAGATCCGAACGCAGACACGCTGCTCCACTTT
CDR3: CASSQDPNADTLLHF
V: TRBV4-2
D: NA
J: TRBJ1-6
size: once

DNA: TGCGCCAGCAGCCAAACCTACCAAATCCGATCTAACTATGGCTACACCTTC
CDR3: CASSQTYQIRSNYGYTF
V: TRBV4-1
D: NA
J: TRBJ1-2
size: NA

DNA: TGTGCTAGTGGTTCCCCCCCGGGACAGGGGTTCCGCGGCTACACCTTC
CDR3: CASGSPPGQGFRGYTF
V: TRBV12-5
D: TRBD1
J: TRBJ1-2
size: NA

DNA: TGTGCCAGCAGCACCACTATCAGGGGCTCCTACGAGCAGTACTTC
CDR3: CASSTTIRGSYEQYF
V: TRBV7-2
D: NA
J: TRBJ2-7
size: NA

DNA: TGTGCCAGCAGCGCATCACCCCGGACAGGGGCGATTCACGATCAGTTTTTT
CDR3: CASSASPRTGAIHDQFF
V: TRBV9
D: TRBD1
J: TRBJ1-4
size: NA

DNA: TGTGCCAGCAGTGAACTCGGACAAGGCGAGCAGTACTTC
CDR3: CASSELGQGEQYF
V: TRBV6-1
D: NA
J: TRBJ2-7
size: NA

DNA: TGTGCCAGCAGCTTGGTAAACCTAATGGGGGCCCAAGAGACCCAGTACTTC
CDR3: CASSLVNLMGAQETQYF
V: TRBV5-8
D: NA
J: TRBJ2-5
size: NA